This TCR beta chain was documented in a study of shared clonotypes between healthy human individuals. Findings and caveats of the study: Sharing across four donors was highest in naive CD4 (roughly 5%) and lowest in memory CD8 (roughly 0.4%). Expectations were that clonotype sharing among donors would be affected by sequencing depth.

Using immunoSEQ multiplex PCR, the repertoire was profiled, and TCRdb retains in-frame clones only, with some absent. The sample comprises over 400,000 clones, approximately 94% of which are singletons, and about 0.06% rests with the top ten. Only Caucasian adults living in Nashville, Tennessee served as donors. The CDR3 is made up of 17 amino acids. The V gene lost 2 bases and the J gene lost 4 bases, with 18 bases spanning the gap. Germline CDR1 is MNHNS and CDR2 is SASEGT. As concerns this clone: As yet, its antigen is unknown.

This TCR derives from a woman aged 30 to 39 in good health. The chain uses TRBV6-1 and TRBJ1-3, with D possibly TRBD1 on 6 matching bases. The source material was naive CD4+ T cells sorted from blood. Noted subset: CD45RA+ positively selected. DNA for the CDR3: TGTGCCAGCAGTGAATTTGGGACAAGGCGCGTCGGAAACACCATATATTTT. Translation: CASSEFGTRRVGNTIYF.